The source of this T cell receptor (beta chain) is a study of CD8 T cells in Susac syndrome. RNA amounts of about 0.45 to 1 ug underwent reverse transcription with random hexamers. Across 54 Vbeta and 13 Jbeta, TCR beta CDR3 was amplified with immunoSEQ multiplex PCR. One entry per CDR3 protein results from TCRdb running MiXCR on the immunoSEQ multiplex PCR reads. The repertoire holds about 200,000 distinct CDR3 sequences, approximately 95% seen once, with around 0.082% in the top ten. Germline loops: CDR1 SQVTM, CDR2 ANQGSEA. With 6 bases clipped from V and 4 bases from J, the junction kept 8 bases outside the gene matches. CDR3 length: 14 amino acids.

Sequences were obtained from CD4+ T cells from PBMCs. The TCR originated in a human donor with multiple sclerosis. The chain recombines TRBV29-1 with TRBJ1-3, with 8 bases lining up with TRBD1. The CDR3 region is CSVSGGAGGNTIYF. The CDR3 DNA follows: TGCAGCGTCTCAGGGGGCGCGGGAGGAAACACCATATATTTT.